A selection of T cell receptor beta chains follows, all from one sample in a study of vaccination and CD4 T cells after COVID-19. MiXCR, run by TCRdb on the PCR reads, gives a single entry per CDR3 protein. Here the sample spans over 15,000 distinct CDR3 sequences, roughly two fifths being singletons. Their antigens are not known. Source: CD4+ T cells from blood, cultured in vitro, taken about 7 months after SARS-CoV-2 vaccination. The source of these receptors is a human donor who had recovered from COVID-19. Each CDR3 is given with its conserved first and last residue. The D gene is left open where the match is weak. Part of the rows lack a size; the others show once, few, many or a class for expanded clones.

-,TRBJ2-2,TRBV12-3/TRBV12-4,-,TGTGCCAGCAGCACCACCCGGACAGTTGGGGAGCTGTTTTTT,CASSTTRTVGELFF
-,TRBJ2-7,TRBV27,-,TGTGCCAGCAGTTTATCTGGGAGCTCCTACGAGCAGTACTTC,CASSLSGSSYEQYF
TRBD1,TRBJ2-3,TRBV10-3,-,TGTGCCATCAAGGGGGACAGGGCCGGAGATACGCAGTATTTT,CAIKGDRAGDTQYF
TRBD1,TRBJ1-2,TRBV7-2,few,TGTGCCAGCAGCATAAGGACGGGACAGGTCGAGGGCGGCTACACCTTC,CASSIRTGQVEGGYTF
TRBD2,TRBJ2-1,TRBV6-1,-,TGTGCCAGCAGTGTGACTAGCGGGGGGGCCGATGAGCAGTTCTTC,CASSVTSGGADEQFF
TRBD2,TRBJ2-7,TRBV29-1,-,TGCAGCAATGGGACTATCCGGGGCTACGAGCAGTACTTC,CSNGTIRGYEQYF
-,TRBJ1-2,TRBV30,-,TGTGCCTGCCAATCAACGAGGGGATATGGCTACACCTTC,CACQSTRGYGYTF
-,TRBJ2-5,TRBV20-1,-,TGCAGTGCTAGTGGGGACTCGCAAGAGACCCAGTACTTC,CSASGDSQETQYF
-,TRBJ1-2,TRBV15,few,TGTGCCACCAGCAGACCGTCCGGGACGCTCTATGGCTACACCTTC,CATSRPSGTLYGYTF
-,TRBJ1-5,TRBV2,-,TGTGCCAGCGCCCGCGACAGCCCAGATCAGCCCCAGCATTTT,CASARDSPDQPQHF
TRBD1,TRBJ2-1,TRBV11-3,-,TGTGCCAGCAGCCGAGGCCCCGGGACAGGGGGCAACCATGAGCAGTTCTTC,CASSRGPGTGGNHEQFF
-,TRBJ2-3,TRBV6-5,-,TGTGCCAGCAGTACAGGCACAGATACGCAGTATTTT,CASSTGTDTQYF
-,TRBJ1-6,TRBV6-5,few,TGTGCCAGCAGTTACTTGGGGTCACCCCTCCACTTT,CASSYLGSPLHF
-,TRBJ1-6,TRBV6-2/TRBV6-3,few,TGTGCCAGCAGTTACTCGGGTTATAATTCACCCCTCCACTTT,CASSYSGYNSPLHF
-,TRBJ2-2,TRBV10-3,-,TGTGCCATCAGTGACGATTTGAACACCGGGGAGCTGTTTTTT,CAISDDLNTGELFF
TRBD2,TRBJ2-7,TRBV20-1,-,TGCAGTGCTAGGGGGGGGTTCGCCTACGAGCAGTACTTC,CSARGGFAYEQYF
TRBD1,TRBJ1-1,TRBV20-1,few,TGCAGTGCTAGAGACCAGGGGGCCCGGACTGAAGCTTTCTTT,CSARDQGARTEAFF
TRBD2,TRBJ2-7,TRBV4-3,-,TGCGCCAGCAGCCAAGTTCTTAGCGGGAACTACGAGCAGTACTTC,CASSQVLSGNYEQYF
-,TRBJ1-3,TRBV6-1,-,TGTGCCAGCAGCTCAGGACGGAGCTCTGGAAACACCATATATTTT,CASSSGRSSGNTIYF
TRBD2,TRBJ2-7,TRBV20-1,-,TGCAGTGCTAGAAGTGTCGCGGGAGATTCCTACGAGCAGTACTTC,CSARSVAGDSYEQYF
TRBD1,TRBJ2-7,TRBV10-3,few,TGTGCCATCAGTGAGACTCAGGGACAGGGCAGCTACGAGCAGTACTTC,CAISETQGQGSYEQYF
-,TRBJ2-5,TRBV20-1,few,TGCAGTGCCGGAGGGGCGGGATGGGTAGAGACCCAGTACTTC,CSAGGAGWVETQYF
TRBD1,TRBJ1-2,TRBV7-2,-,TGTGCCAGCAGCTTAACGCCTATAGTCACAGGGGGCGCTTACTATGGCTACACCTTC,CASSLTPIVTGGAYYGYTF